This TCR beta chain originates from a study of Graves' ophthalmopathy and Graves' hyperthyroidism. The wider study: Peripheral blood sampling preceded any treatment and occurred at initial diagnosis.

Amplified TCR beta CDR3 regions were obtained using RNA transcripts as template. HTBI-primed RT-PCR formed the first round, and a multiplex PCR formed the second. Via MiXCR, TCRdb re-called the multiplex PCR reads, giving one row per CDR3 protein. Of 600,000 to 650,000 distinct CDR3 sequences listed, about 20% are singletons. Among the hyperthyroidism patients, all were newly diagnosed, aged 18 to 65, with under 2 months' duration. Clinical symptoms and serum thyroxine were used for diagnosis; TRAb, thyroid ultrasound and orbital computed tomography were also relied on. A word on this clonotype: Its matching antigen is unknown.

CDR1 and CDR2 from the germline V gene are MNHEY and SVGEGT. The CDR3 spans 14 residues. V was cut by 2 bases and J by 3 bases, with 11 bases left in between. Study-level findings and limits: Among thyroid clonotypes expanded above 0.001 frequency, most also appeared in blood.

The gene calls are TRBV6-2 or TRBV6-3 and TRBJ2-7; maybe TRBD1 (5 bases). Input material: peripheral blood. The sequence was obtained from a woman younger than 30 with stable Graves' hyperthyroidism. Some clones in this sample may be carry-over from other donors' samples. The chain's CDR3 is CASSYEAGNYEQYF. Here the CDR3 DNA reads TGTGCCAGCAGTTACGAGGCAGGGAACTACGAGCAGTACTTC.